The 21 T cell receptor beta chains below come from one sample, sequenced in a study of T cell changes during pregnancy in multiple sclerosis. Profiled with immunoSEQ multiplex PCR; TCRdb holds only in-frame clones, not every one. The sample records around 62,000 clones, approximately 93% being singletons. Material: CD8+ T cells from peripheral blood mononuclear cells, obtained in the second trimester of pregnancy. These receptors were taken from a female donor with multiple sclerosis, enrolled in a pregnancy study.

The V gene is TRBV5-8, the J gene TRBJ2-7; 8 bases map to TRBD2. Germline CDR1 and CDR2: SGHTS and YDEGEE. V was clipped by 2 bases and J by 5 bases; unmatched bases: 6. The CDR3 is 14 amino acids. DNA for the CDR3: TGTGCCAGCAGCTTCGGGACTAGTTTGAACGAGCAGTACTTC. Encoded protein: CASSFGTSLNEQYF.

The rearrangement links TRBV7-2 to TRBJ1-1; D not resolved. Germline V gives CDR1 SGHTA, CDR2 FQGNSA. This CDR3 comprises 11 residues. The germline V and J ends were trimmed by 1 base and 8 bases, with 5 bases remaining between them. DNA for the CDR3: TGTGCCAGCAGCTTAGGAGGAGAAGCTTTCTTT. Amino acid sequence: CASSLGGEAFF.

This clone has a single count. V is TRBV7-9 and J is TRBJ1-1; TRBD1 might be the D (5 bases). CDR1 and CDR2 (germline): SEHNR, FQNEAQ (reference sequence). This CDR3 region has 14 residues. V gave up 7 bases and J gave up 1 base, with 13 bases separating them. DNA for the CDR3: TGTGCCAGCACCCCCGGGGGGGAGAACACTGAAGCTTTCTTT. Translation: CASTPGGENTEAFF.

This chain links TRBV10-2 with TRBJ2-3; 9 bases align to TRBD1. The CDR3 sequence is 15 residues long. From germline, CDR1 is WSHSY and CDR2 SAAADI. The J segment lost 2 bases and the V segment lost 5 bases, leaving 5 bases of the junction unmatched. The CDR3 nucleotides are TGCGCCAGCAGTCCCGGGACAGGGATCACAGATACGCAGTATTTT. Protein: CASSPGTGITDTQYF.

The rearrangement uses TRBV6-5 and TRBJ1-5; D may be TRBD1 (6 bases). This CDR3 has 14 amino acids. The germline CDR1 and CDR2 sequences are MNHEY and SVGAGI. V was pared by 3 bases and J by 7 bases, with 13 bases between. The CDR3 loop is CASSYEAGTQPQHF. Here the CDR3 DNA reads TGTGCCAGCAGTTATGAGGCAGGGACACAGCCCCAGCATTTT.

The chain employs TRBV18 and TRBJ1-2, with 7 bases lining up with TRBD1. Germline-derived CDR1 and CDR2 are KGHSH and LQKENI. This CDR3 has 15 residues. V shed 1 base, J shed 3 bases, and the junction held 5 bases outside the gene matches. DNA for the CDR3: TGTGCCAGCTCACCACTGCGCACAGGGGACTATGGCTACACCTTC. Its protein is CASSPLRTGDYGYTF. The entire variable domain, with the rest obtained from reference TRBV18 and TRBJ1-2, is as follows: NAGVMQNPRHLVRRRGQEARLRCSPMKGHSHVYWYRQLPEEGLKFMVYLQKENIIDESGMPKERFSAEFPKEGPSILRIQQVVRGDSAAYFCASSPLRTGDYGYTFGSGTRLTVV.

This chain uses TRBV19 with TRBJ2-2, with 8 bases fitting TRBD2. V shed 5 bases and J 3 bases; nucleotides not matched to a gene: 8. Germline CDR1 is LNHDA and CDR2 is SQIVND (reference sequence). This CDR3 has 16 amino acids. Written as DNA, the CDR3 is TGTGCCAGTAGTCGTCCCCGGGGGGGAGACACCGGGGAGCTGTTTTTT. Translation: CASSRPRGGDTGELFF.

The CDR3 spells CASSIGQSNEKLFF. The CDR3, as DNA: TGTGCCAGTAGTATCGGACAAAGTAATGAAAAACTGTTTTTT. The chain is built from TRBV19 and TRBJ1-4, with D tentatively TRBD1 (5 bases). The CDR3 is 14 amino acids. Germline CDR1 reads LNHDA; CDR2 reads SQIVND (reference sequence). The V end was cut by 3 bases, the J end by 4 bases, with 9 bases between.

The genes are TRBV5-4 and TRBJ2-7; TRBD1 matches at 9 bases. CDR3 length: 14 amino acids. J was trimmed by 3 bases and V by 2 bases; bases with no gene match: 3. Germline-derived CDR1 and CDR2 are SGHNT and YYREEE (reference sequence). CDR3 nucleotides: TGTGCCAGCAGCTTCGGGACAGGGAGCTACGAGCAGTACTTC. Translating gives CASSFGTGSYEQYF. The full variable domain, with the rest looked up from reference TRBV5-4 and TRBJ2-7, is ETGVTQSPTHLIKTRGQQVTLRCSSQSGHNTVSWYQQALGQGPQFIFQYYREEENGRGNFPPRFSGLQFPNYSSELNVNALELDDSALYLCASSFGTGSYEQYFGPGTRLTVT.

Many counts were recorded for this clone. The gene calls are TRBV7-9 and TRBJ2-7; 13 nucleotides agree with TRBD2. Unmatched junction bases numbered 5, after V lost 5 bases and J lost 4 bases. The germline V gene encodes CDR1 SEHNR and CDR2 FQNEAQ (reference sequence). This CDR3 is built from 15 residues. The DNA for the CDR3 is TGTGCCAGCAGCGGGGGACTAGCGGGATGGTACGAGCAGTACTTC. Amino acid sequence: CASSGGLAGWYEQYF.

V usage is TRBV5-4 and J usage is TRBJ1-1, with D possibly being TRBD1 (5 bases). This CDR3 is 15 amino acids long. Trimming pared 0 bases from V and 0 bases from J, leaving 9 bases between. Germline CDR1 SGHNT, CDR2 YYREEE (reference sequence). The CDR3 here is CASSLETAMNTEAFF. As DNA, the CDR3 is TGTGCCAGCAGCTTGGAGACAGCAATGAACACTGAAGCTTTCTTT.

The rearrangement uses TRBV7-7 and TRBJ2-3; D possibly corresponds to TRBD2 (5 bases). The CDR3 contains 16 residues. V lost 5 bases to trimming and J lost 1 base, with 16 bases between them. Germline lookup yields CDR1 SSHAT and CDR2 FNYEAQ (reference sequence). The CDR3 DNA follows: TGTGCCAGCAGCCCTGGACTCTCCTTCGGCACAGATACGCAGTATTTT. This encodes CASSPGLSFGTDTQYF.

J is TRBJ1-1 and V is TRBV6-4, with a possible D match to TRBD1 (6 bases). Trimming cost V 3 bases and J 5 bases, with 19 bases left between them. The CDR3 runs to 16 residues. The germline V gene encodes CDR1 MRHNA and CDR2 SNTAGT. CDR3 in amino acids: CASSETTGRALTEAFF. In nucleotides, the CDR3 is TGTGCCAGCAGTGAGACGACAGGTCGGGCCCTGACTGAAGCTTTCTTT.

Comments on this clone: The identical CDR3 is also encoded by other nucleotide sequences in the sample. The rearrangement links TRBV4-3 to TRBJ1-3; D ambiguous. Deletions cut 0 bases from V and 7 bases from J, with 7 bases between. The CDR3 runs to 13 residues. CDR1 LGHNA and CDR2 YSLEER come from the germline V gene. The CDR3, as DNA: TGCGCCAGCAGCCAAGATTCCGGGAACACCATATATTTT. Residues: CASSQDSGNTIYF.

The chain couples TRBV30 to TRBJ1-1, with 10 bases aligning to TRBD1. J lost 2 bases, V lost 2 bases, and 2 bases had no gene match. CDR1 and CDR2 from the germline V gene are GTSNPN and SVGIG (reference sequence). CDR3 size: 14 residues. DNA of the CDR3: TGTGCCTGGAGTTGGGACAGGGGTAACACTGAAGCTTTCTTT. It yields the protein CAWSWDRGNTEAFF. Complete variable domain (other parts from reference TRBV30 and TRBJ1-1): SQTIHQWPATLVQPVGSPLSLECTVEGTSNPNLYWYRQAAGRGLQLLFYSVGIGQISSEVPQNLSASRPQDRQFILSSKKLLLSDSGFYLCAWSWDRGNTEAFFGQGTRLTVV.

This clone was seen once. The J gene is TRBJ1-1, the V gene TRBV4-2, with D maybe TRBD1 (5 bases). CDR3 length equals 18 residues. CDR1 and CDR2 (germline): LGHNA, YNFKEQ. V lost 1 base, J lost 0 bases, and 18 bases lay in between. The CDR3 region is CASSQGGSIFIMNTEAFF. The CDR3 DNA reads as TGTGCCAGCAGCCAAGGGGGCAGCATCTTCATTATGAACACTGAAGCTTTCTTT.

The CDR3 DNA reads as TGCGCCAGCAGTCAATCCTTGGACAGCGATAATTCACCCCTCCACTTT. This gives the protein CASSQSLDSDNSPLHF. The chain carries TRBV23-1 and TRBJ1-6; D perhaps matches TRBD1 (6 bases). TRBV23-1 is placed among ORFs of uncertain function. With 0 bases removed from V and 5 bases from J, the gap between germline ends came to 11 bases. CDR3 length: 16 amino acids.

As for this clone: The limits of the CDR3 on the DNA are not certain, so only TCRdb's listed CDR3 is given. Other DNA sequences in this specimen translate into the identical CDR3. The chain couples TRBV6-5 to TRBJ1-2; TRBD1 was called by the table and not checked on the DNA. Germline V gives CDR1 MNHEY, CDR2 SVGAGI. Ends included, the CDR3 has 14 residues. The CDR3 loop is CASSSSDRQDGYTF.

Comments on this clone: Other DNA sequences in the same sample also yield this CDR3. Here the CDR3 DNA reads TGCGCCAGCAGCTTGGGAACAGGGGGCACTGAAGCTTTCTTT. Translating it yields CASSLGTGGTEAFF. This chain uses TRBV5-1 with TRBJ1-1; 8 nucleotides align to TRBD1. Germline V CDR1 and CDR2: SGHRS, YFSETQ. Trimming removed 0 bases from V and 4 bases from J; junction bases left unmatched: 2. The CDR3 has 14 amino acids.

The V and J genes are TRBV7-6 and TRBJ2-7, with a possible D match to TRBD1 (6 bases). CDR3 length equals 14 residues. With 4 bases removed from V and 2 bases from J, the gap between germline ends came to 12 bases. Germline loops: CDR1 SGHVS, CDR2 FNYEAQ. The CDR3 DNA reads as TGTGCCAGCAGCTCGGGCAGGGGAACCTACGAGCAGTACTTC. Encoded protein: CASSSGRGTYEQYF.

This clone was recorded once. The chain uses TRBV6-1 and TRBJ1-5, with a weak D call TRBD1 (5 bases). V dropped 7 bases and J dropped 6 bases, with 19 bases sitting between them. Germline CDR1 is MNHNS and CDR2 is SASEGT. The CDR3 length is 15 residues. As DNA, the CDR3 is TGTGCCAGCAAAGATTCAGGGATTCAGGGTCAGCCCCAGCATTTT. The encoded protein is CASKDSGIQGQPQHF.